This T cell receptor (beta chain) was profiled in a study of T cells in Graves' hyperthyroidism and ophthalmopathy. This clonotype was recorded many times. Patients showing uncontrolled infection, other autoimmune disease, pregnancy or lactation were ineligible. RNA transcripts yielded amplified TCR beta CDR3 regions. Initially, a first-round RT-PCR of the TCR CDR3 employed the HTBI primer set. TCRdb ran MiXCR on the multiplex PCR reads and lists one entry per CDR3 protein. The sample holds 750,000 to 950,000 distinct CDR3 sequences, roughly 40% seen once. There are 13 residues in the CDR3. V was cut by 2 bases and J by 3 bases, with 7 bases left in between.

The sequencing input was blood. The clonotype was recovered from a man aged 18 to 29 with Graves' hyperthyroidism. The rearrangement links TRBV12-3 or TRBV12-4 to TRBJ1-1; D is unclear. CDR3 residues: CASSLNHDTEAFF. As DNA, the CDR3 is TGTGCCAGCAGTTTAAATCATGACACTGAAGCTTTCTTT.